These 7 T cell receptor beta chains were all obtained from the same sample, sequenced in a study of type 1 regulatory T cells. Antigens of these TCRs are unknown. TCRdb itself ran the reads through MiXCR, one entry per CDR3 protein. The repertoire holds fewer than 70,000 distinct CDR3 sequences, with about 62% as singletons. The specimen sequenced was cultured T cells, either the whole culture or a sorted T cell fraction (not recorded which). Stated subset: Tr1-enriched cell product generated in vitro against host alloantigens. These receptors originate from a human donor in good health.

This chain uses TRBV5-1 with TRBJ1-2; no reliable D call. CDR3 size: 13 residues. Trimming took off 2 bases at V and 6 bases at J, with 11 bases between the two ends. The germline CDR1 and CDR2 sequences are SGHRS and YFSETQ. The DNA of the CDR3 is TGCGCCAGCAGCTTCAATACCGGGGATGGCTACACCTTC. It codes for CASSFNTGDGYTF.

This clonotype was picked up a small number of times. The chain has TRBV10-2 and TRBJ2-4, with 7 bases fitting TRBD2. Germline V gene data show CDR1 as WSHSY and CDR2 as SAAADI. V lost 0 bases and J lost 0; bases outside the gene matches: 5. The CDR3 sequence is 17 residues long. The CDR3, as DNA: TGCGCCAGCAGTGAGTCTGGGGGAGGGGTAGCCAAAAACATTCAGTACTTC. Its translation is CASSESGGGVAKNIQYF.

A few counts support this clonotype. The genes are TRBV6-1 and TRBJ2-3, with 9 bases identical to TRBD2. The germline V gene has CDR1 MNHNS and CDR2 SASEGT. V shed 3 bases, J shed 0 bases, and the junction held 10 bases outside the gene matches. There are 18 residues in the CDR3. The DNA of the CDR3 is TGTGCCAGCAGTGAGGAGGGACTAGCTTACTCTAGCACAGATACGCAGTATTTT. This translates into CASSEEGLAYSSTDTQYF.

This chain connects TRBV7-2 to TRBJ2-7; weak D call: TRBD2 (5 bases). Germline CDR1 SGHTA, CDR2 FQGNSA. This CDR3 contains 15 residues. Deletions cut 5 bases from V and 0 bases from J, with 14 bases between. CDR3 DNA sequence: TGTGCCAGCAGCCCCGGACGGAGGTCCTCCTACGAGCAGTACTTC. Protein product: CASSPGRRSSYEQYF.

The rearrangement links TRBV12-3 or TRBV12-4 to TRBJ2-1; 9 positions match TRBD1. The J segment lost 9 bases and the V segment lost 3 bases, leaving 6 bases of the junction unmatched. The CDR3 runs to 14 residues. DNA of the CDR3: TGTGCCAGCAGTTTGACAGGGGGGGTGGGTGAGCAGTTCTTC. Protein: CASSLTGGVGEQFF.

The rearrangement uses TRBV4-2 and TRBJ2-6, with no clear D. Trimming removed 1 base from V and 7 bases from J, with 14 bases in between. This CDR3 has 16 residues. Germline V lookup: CDR1 LGHNA, CDR2 YNFKEQ. This CDR3 is CASSQVGTAGANVLTF. As DNA, the CDR3 is TGTGCCAGCAGCCAAGTAGGCACGGCCGGAGCCAACGTCCTGACTTTC.

The CDR3 loop reads CSGRVVDTQYF. The CDR3 nucleotides read TGCAGTGGCAGGGTGGTAGATACGCAGTATTTT. The chain combines TRBV20-1 with TRBJ2-3; weak D call: TRBD1 (5 bases). The CDR3 is 11 residues long. Trimming took 7 bases from V and 5 from J, leaving 10 bases between them. Per the germline V gene, CDR1 is DFQATT and CDR2 is SNEGSKA (reference sequence).